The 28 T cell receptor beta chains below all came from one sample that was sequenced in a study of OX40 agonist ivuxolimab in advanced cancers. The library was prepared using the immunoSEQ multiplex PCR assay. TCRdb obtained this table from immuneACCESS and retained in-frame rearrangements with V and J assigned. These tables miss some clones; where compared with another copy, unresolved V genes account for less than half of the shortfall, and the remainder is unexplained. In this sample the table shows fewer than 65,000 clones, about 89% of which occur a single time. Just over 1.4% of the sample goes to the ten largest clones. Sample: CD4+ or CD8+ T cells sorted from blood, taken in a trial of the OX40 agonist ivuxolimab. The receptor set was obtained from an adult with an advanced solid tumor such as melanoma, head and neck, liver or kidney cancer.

CDR3 DNA: TGTGCCATCAGTCCCGGGACAGGGGTTGGAAACACCATATATTTT. Translation gives CAISPGTGVGNTIYF. The gene calls are TRBV10-3 and TRBJ1-3; 10 bases are a match to TRBD1. Germline loops: CDR1 ENHRY, CDR2 SYGVKD. CDR3 length: 15 residues. The V gene end was trimmed by 5 bases and the J gene end by 3 bases; junction bases not matched to a gene: 4.

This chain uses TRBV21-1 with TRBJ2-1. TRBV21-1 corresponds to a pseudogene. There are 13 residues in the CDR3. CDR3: CASIRGVYNEQFF. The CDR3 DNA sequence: TGTGCCAGCATCCGAGGGGTATACAATGAGCAGTTCTTC.

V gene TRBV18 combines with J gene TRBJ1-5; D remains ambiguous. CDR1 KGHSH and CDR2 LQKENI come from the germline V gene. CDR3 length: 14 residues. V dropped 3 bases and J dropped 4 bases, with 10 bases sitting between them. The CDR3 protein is CASSPVALNQPQHF. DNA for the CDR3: TGTGCCAGCTCACCGGTCGCACTTAATCAGCCCCAGCATTTT.

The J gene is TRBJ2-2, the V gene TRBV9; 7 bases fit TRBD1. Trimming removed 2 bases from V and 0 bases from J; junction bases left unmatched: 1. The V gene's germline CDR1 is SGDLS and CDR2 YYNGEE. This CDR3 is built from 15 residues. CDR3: CASSVGQSNTGELFF. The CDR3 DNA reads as TGTGCCAGCAGCGTGGGACAGTCGAACACCGGGGAGCTGTTTTTT. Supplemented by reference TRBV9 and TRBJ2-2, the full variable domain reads DSGVTQTPKHLITATGQRVTLRCSPRSGDLSVYWYQQSLDQGLQFLIQYYNGEERAKGNILERFSAQQFPDLHSELNLSSLELGDSALYFCASSVGQSNTGELFFGEGSRLTVL.

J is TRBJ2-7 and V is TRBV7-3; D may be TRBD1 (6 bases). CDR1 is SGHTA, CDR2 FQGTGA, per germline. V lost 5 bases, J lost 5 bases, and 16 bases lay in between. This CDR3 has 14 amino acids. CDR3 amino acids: CASSPGQPGDEQYF. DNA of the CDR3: TGTGCCAGCAGCCCTGGACAGCCCGGCGACGAGCAGTACTTC.

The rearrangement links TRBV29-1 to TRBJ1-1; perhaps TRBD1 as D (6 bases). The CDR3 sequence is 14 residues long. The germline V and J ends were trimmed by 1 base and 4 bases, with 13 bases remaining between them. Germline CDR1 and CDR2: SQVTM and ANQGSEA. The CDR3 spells CSVEGQQGGTEAFF. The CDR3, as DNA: TGCAGCGTTGAAGGTCAACAGGGAGGCACTGAAGCTTTCTTT.

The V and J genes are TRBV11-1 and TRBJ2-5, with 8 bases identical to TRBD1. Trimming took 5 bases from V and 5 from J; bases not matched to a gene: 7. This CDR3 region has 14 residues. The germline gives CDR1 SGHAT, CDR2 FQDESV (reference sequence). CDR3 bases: TGTGCCAGCAGCCCAACGACAGGGGTCGAGACCCAGTACTTC. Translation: CASSPTTGVETQYF.

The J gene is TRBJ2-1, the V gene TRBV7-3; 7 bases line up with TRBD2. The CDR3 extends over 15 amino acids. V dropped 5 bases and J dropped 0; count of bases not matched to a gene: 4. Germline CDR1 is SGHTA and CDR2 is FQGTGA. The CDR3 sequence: CASSPWGGSYNEQFF. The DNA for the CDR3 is TGTGCCAGCAGCCCGTGGGGGGGCTCCTACAATGAGCAGTTCTTC. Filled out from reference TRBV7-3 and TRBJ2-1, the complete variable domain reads GAGVSQTPSNKVTEKGKYVELRCDPISGHTALYWYRQSLGQGPEFLIYFQGTGAADDSGLPNDRFFAVRPEGSVSTLKIQRTERGDSAVYLCASSPWGGSYNEQFFGPGTRLTVL.

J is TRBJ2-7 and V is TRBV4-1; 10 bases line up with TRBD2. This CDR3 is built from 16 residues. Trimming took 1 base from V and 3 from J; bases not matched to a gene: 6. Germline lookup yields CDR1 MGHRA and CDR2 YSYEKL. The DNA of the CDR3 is TGCGCCAGCAGCCAAGTCGCCGGGACTAGCGTCTACGAGCAGTACTTC. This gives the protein CASSQVAGTSVYEQYF.

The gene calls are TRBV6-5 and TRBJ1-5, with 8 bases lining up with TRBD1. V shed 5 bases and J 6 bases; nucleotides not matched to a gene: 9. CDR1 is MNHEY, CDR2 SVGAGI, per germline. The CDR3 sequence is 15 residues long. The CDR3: CASSLLQGVGQPQHF. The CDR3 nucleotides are TGTGCCAGCAGTCTACTACAGGGGGTTGGTCAGCCCCAGCATTTT.

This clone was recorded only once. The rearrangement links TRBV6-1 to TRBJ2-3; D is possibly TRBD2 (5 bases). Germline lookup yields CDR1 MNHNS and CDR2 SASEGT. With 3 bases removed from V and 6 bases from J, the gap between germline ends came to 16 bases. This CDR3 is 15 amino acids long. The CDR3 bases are TGTGCCAGCAGTGACCTGGCGGGTGTCTTGGATACGCAGTATTTT. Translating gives CASSDLAGVLDTQYF.

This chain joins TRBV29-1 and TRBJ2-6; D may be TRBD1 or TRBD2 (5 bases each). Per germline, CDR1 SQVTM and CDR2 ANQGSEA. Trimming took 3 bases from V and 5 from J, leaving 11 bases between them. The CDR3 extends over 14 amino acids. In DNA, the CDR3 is TGCAGCGTTGACGAGGGGTCTAGGGCCAACGTCCTGACTTTC. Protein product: CSVDEGSRANVLTF.

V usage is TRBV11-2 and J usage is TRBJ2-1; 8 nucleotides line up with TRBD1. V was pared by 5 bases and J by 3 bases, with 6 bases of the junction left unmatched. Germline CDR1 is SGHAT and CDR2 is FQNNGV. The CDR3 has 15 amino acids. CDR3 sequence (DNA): TGTGCCAGCAGCCTACGGACAGGGAACTACAATGAGCAGTTCTTC. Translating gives CASSLRTGNYNEQFF.

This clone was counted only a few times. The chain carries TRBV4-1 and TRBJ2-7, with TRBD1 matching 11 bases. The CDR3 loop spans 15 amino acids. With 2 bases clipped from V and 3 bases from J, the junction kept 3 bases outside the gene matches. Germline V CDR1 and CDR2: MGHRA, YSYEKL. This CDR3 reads CASSQPGQGGYEQYF. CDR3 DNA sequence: TGCGCCAGCAGCCAACCGGGACAGGGGGGCTACGAGCAGTACTTC.

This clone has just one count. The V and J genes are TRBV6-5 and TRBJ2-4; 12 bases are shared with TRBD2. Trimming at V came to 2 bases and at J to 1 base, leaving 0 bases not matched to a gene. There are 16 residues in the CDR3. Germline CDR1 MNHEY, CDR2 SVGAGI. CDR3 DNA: TGTGCCAGCAGTTACGGGACTAGCGGGGCCAAAAACATTCAGTACTTC. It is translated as CASSYGTSGAKNIQYF.

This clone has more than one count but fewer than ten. CDR3 sequence (DNA): TGTGCTAGTGGGTCGGGGGAGGATCAGCCCCAGCATTTT. This codes for CASGSGEDQPQHF. V gene TRBV12-5 combines with J gene TRBJ1-5; tentative D call: TRBD1 (5 bases). V dropped 6 bases and J dropped 5 bases, with 11 bases sitting between them. The CDR3 is made up of 13 amino acids. The germline CDR1 and CDR2 sequences are LGHNT and FRNRAP.

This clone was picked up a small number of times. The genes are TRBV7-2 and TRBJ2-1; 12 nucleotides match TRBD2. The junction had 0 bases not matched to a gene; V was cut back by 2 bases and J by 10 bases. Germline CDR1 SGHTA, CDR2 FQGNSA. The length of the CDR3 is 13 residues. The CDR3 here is CASSLTSGREQFF. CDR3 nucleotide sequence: TGTGCCAGCAGCTTAACTAGCGGGAGGGAGCAGTTCTTC.

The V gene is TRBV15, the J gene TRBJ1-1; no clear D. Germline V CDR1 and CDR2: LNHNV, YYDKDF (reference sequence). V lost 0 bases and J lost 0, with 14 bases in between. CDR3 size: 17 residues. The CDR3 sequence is CATSRDGSAQLNTEAFF. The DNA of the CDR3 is TGTGCCACCAGCAGAGATGGGAGTGCACAGCTGAACACTGAAGCTTTCTTT. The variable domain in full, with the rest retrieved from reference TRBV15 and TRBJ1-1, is DAMVIQNPRYQVTQFGKPVTLSCSQTLNHNVMYWYQQKSSQAPKLLFHYYDKDFNNEADTPDNFQSRRPNTSFCFLDIRSPGLGDTAMYLCATSRDGSAQLNTEAFFGQGTRLTVV.

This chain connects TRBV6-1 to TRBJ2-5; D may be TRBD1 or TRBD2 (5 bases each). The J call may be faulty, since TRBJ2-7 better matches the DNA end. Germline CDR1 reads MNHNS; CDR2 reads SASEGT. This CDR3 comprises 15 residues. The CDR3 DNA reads TGTGCCAGCAGTCCACGGGACGCCAAGGGGAACGAGCAGTACTTC. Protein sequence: CASSPRDAKGNEQYF.

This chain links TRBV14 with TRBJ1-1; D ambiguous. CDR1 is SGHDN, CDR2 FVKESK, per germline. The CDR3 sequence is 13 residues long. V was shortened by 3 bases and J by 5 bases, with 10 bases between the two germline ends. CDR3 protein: CASSHSAATEAFF. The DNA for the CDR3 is TGTGCCAGCAGCCATTCGGCAGCAACTGAAGCTTTCTTT.

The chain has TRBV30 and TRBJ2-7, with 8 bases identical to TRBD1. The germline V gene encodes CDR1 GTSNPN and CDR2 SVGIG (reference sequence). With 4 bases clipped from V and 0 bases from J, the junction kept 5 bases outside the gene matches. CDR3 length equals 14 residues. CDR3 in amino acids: CAWKRQGHSYEQYF. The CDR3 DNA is TGTGCCTGGAAACGACAGGGGCACTCCTACGAGCAGTACTTC. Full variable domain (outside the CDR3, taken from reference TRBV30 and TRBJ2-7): SQTIHQWPATLVQPVGSPLSLECTVEGTSNPNLYWYRQAAGRGLQLLFYSVGIGQISSEVPQNLSASRPQDRQFILSSKKLLLSDSGFYLCAWKRQGHSYEQYFGPGTRLTVT.

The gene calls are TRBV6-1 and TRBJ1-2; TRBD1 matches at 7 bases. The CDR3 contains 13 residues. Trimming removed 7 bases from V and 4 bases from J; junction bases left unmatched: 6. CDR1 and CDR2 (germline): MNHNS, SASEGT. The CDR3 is CASTTGRPYGYTF. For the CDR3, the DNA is TGTGCCAGCACGACAGGGAGACCCTATGGCTACACCTTC.

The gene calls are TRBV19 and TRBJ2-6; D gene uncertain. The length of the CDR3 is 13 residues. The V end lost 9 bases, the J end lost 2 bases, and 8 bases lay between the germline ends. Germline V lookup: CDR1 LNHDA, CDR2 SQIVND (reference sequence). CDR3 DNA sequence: TGTGCCAGCAAGCCTCCTGGGGCCAACGTCCTGACTTTC. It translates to CASKPPGANVLTF. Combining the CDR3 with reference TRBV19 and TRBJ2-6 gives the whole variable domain DGGITQSPKYLFRKEGQNVTLSCEQNLNHDAMYWYRQDPGQGLRLIYYSQIVNDFQKGDIAEGYSVSREKKESFPLTVTSAQKNPTAFYLCASKPPGANVLTFGAGSRLTVL.

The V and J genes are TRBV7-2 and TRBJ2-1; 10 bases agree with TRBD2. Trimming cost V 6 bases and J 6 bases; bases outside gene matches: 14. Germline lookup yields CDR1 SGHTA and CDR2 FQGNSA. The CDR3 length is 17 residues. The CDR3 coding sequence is TGTGCCAGCAGTCCCAGCCCCCTAGCGGGGGCCCGCAATGAGCAGTTCTTC. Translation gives CASSPSPLAGARNEQFF.

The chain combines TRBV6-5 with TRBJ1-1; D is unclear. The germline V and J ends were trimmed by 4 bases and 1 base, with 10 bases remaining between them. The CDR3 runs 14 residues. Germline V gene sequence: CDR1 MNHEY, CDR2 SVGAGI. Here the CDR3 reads CASSFPGRNTEAFF. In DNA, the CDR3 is TGTGCCAGCAGTTTTCCGGGCCGGAACACTGAAGCTTTCTTT.

The CDR3 protein is CASSTDTALSGNTIYF. The CDR3 nucleotides are TGCGCCAGCAGCACGGACACTGCCTTATCTGGAAACACCATATATTTT. The chain carries TRBV5-1 and TRBJ1-3, with D possibly TRBD1 on 5 matching bases. From germline, CDR1 is SGHRS and CDR2 YFSETQ. V shed 4 bases and J shed 1 base, with 15 bases lying between them. The CDR3 extends over 16 amino acids.

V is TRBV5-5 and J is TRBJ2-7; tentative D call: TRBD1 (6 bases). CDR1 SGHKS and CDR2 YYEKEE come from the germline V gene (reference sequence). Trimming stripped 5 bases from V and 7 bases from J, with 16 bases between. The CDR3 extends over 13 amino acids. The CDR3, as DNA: TGTGCCAGCAGTTACCGGACCCAGGGGGAGCAGTACTTC. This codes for CASSYRTQGEQYF.

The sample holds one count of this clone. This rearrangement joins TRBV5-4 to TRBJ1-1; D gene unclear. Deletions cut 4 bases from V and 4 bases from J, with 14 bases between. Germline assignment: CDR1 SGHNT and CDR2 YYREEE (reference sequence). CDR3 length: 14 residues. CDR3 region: CASSQSLGSTEAFF. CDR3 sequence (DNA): TGTGCCAGCAGCCAGTCCTTAGGGAGCACTGAAGCTTTCTTT.